What follows are 21 T cell receptor beta chains derived from one specimen sequenced in a study of tumor-infiltrating lymphocytes in primary liver carcinoma. Total RNA amounting to roughly 0.5 ug was the source from which TCR beta cDNA was made with a constant-region primer. Slightly modified ARM-PCR with three nested multiplex PCR rounds yielded TCR beta libraries. The opening two PCR rounds, approximately 10 cycles each, paired TRBV1-TRBV30 forward primers with a C-beta reverse primer. In TCRdb, the multiplex PCR reads were re-called with MiXCR into one record per CDR3 protein. Among 40,000 to 55,000 distinct CDR3 sequences, approximately 80% were seen once, and the ten largest hold 24%. Between about 18 and 33 mg of unsorted bulk tissue served as the source from which RNA and DNA were co-extracted. The sequencing input was liver tumor tissue from sampling region 5. Subset here: tumor region T5, tumor centre. The receptors were sampled from a man aged 40-55 years with primary liver carcinoma and hepatitis B virus infection.

A note on this clonotype: The junction shows a germline mismatch at one end, possibly a read error. V gene TRBV12-3 or TRBV12-4 combines with J gene TRBJ2-1, with TRBD2 matching over 7 bases. The CDR3 has 13 amino acids. CDR3 protein: CVSAGLVGPRGFF. Here the CDR3 DNA reads TGTGTCAGCGCCGGACTAGTGGGCCCCAGAGGGTTCTTC.

To note about this clonotype: The CDR3 does not end in the conserved phenylalanine or tryptophan, so this is likely a read error. The DNA is left out, because the CDR3 cannot be placed on it with certainty; the CDR3 is given as TCRdb lists it. The CDR3 here is CASGLPDETLRTYL. The V gene is TRBV11-2, the J gene TRBJ2-7; no DNA check was done on the table's D call, TRBD2. The CDR3 extends over 14 residues, inclusive of both ends. CDR1 is SGHAT, CDR2 FQNNGV, per germline.

The chain is built from TRBV7-8 and TRBJ2-5, with D maybe TRBD2 (5 bases). From germline, CDR1 is SGHVS and CDR2 FQNEAQ. Trimming stripped 9 bases from V and 5 bases from J, with 16 bases between. CDR3 size: 13 residues. CDR3 sequence reads: CASCVGVRETQYF. In DNA, the CDR3 is TGTGCCAGTTGCGTCGGGGTCCGGGAGACCCAGTACTTC.

This clonotype is labeled as medium-sized. The chain links TRBV4-3 to TRBJ1-3; 11 positions match TRBD1. Germline V gene lookup returns CDR1 LGHNA and CDR2 YSLEER. With V trimmed by 1 base and J by 2 bases, 4 bases remained unmatched. This CDR3 region has 17 residues. In nucleotides, the CDR3 is TGCGCCAGCAGCCAAGCACCGGGACAGGGGGCTGGAAACACCATATATTTT. Encoded protein: CASSQAPGQGAGNTIYF.

Regarding this clonotype: The CDR3 ends on some other residue instead of the conserved phenylalanine or tryptophan, so this is likely a read error. This sequence joins TRBV28 and TRBJ2-6, with no clear D. CDR3 length equals 13 residues. Germline CDR1 reads MDHEN; CDR2 reads SYDVKM. The CDR3 here is CATYFSGANVLTL. CDR3 bases: TGTGCTACCTATTTCTCTGGGGCCAACGTCCTGACTTTA.

Comment on this clonotype: At one end, the junction sequence differs from germline, possibly due to a read error. The chain employs TRBV7-9 and TRBJ2-3; 9 nucleotides match TRBD2. This CDR3 contains 16 residues. Per the germline V gene, CDR1 is SEHNR and CDR2 is FQNEAQ (reference sequence). CDR3 DNA sequence: TGTGCCAACAGCGCAATTTCCGGGACTAGCATAGATACGCAGTATTTT. Its protein product is CANSAISGTSIDTQYF.

This clonotype rates as medium-sized (0.01 to 0.1%). This chain uses TRBV29-1 with TRBJ2-1; 7 nucleotides align to TRBD2. Trimming cost V 3 bases and J 3 bases; bases outside gene matches: 5. Per the germline V gene, CDR1 is SQVTM and CDR2 is ANQGSEA. CDR3 length equals 14 residues. Here the CDR3 reads CSVDQAGLYNEQFF. In DNA, the CDR3 is TGCAGCGTTGATCAAGCGGGACTCTACAATGAGCAGTTCTTC.

As for this clonotype: At one end the junction does not follow the germline gene, possibly because of a read error. The chain combines TRBV5-4 with TRBJ2-3; D gene uncertain. Germline CDR1 reads SGHNT; CDR2 reads YYREEE (reference sequence). CDR3 length equals 14 residues. CDR3 sequence: CVSCPNPSTDTQYF. In DNA form, the CDR3 reads TGTGTCAGCTGCCCGAACCCAAGCACAGATACGCAGTATTTT.

As concerns this clonotype: No conserved phenylalanine or tryptophan is present at the end of the CDR3, so a read error is the likely explanation. No DNA is shown, since the ends of the CDR3 on it are uncertain; the CDR3 is the one TCRdb lists. The chain joins TRBV5-1 to TRBJ2-7; whether TRBD2, the table's D call, matches the DNA was not checked. 15 amino acids form the CDR3, both terminal residues included. CDR1 SGHRS and CDR2 YFSETQ come from the germline V gene. The CDR3 region is CASSPGLAGVNEQYL.

In this sample, this clonotype turned up a few times. A read error may account for a junction end that differs from germline. The chain has TRBV5-5 and TRBJ2-7; perhaps TRBD2 as D (5 bases). The CDR3 has 13 residues. CDR1 SGHKS and CDR2 YYEKEE come from the germline V gene (reference sequence). In DNA, the CDR3 is TGTACCAGTAGCTTCGGACTCTCCTACGAGCAGTACTTC. It is translated as CTSSFGLSYEQYF.

Comments on this clonotype: The junction differs from germline at one of its ends, possibly a read error. The chain employs TRBV4-2 and TRBJ2-1; 7 bases are shared with TRBD1. Germline loops: CDR1 LGHNA, CDR2 YNFKEQ. The CDR3 contains 18 residues. The CDR3 bases are TGTGCCAGCAGCCAAGATTGGAGGACAGGCAGAGTCTACAATGAACAGCTCTTC. This encodes CASSQDWRTGRVYNEQLF.

As for this clonotype: Being one base from a much bigger clone, this may be a read error. This chain connects TRBV29-1 to TRBJ2-2; 7 bases are shared with TRBD2. The V gene end was trimmed by 2 bases and the J gene end by 5 bases; junction bases not matched to a gene: 8. The germline gives CDR1 SQVTM, CDR2 ANQGSEA. This CDR3 comprises 15 residues. CDR3 sequence reads: CSVESSGERTGELFF. CDR3 in DNA: TGCAGCGTTGAATCGAGCGGGGAAAGAACCGGGGAGCTGTTTTTT.

As concerns this clonotype: The germline gene is not matched at one end of the junction; a read error may be the cause. The chain links TRBV25-1 to TRBJ2-1; the match to TRBD2 covers 9 bases. Germline CDR1 is MGHDK and CDR2 is SYGVNS. The CDR3 consists of 14 residues. The CDR3 spells CVSSEGSGRSRQFF. In DNA, the CDR3 is TGTGTCAGCAGTGAGGGAAGCGGGAGGAGTAGGCAGTTCTTC. The variable domain in full, completed from reference TRBV25-1 and TRBJ2-1, reads EADIYQTPRYLVIGTGKKITLECSQTMGHDKMYWYQQDPGMELHLIHYSYGVNSTEKGDLSSESTVSRIRTEHFPLTLESARPSHTSQYLCVSSEGSGRSRQFFGPGTRLTVL.

The table lists this clonotype with a few counts. This may be a read error, as it is one base from a much larger clone. The chain has TRBV5-1 and TRBJ2-7; possibly TRBD1 for D (5 bases). This CDR3 is built from 10 residues. Germline V gene sequence: CDR1 SGHRS, CDR2 YFSETQ. The CDR3 sequence: CANSLMGRGF. The CDR3 DNA reads as TGCGCCAACAGCTTGATGGGAAGGGGCTTC.

The chain joins TRBV9 to TRBJ2-3; TRBD2 matches at 7 bases. The CDR3 spans 16 residues. The germline gives CDR1 SGDLS, CDR2 YYNGEE. Trimming at V came to 4 bases and at J to 5 bases, leaving 13 bases not matched to a gene. Here the CDR3 DNA reads TGTGCCAGCAGCCCCGAGGTGGGGACTATAATAGATACGCAGTATTTT. It translates to CASSPEVGTIIDTQYF.

Comments on this clonotype: At one of its ends the junction is not consistent with the germline gene, which may arise from a read error. The genes are TRBV5-1 and TRBJ2-7; the D gene is possibly TRBD2 (6 bases). Germline CDR1 is SGHRS and CDR2 is YFSETQ. The CDR3 is 15 residues long. The CDR3 bases are TGCGCCAGCAGCGCATCCGGGGGACGGTCCTATGAGCAGTACTTC. Protein product: CASSASGGRSYEQYF.

This clonotype came up once. Without the conserved terminal phenylalanine or tryptophan, this CDR3 likely stems from a read error. The chain employs TRBV11-3 and TRBJ2-1; D unclear. Germline lookup yields CDR1 SGHNT and CDR2 YENEEA. V dropped 2 bases and J dropped 5 bases, with 4 bases sitting between them. The CDR3 contains 12 residues. In DNA, the CDR3 is TGTGCCAGCAGCTTAAGTGACAATGAGCAGTTCATC. Protein product: CASSLSDNEQFI.

The chain uses TRBV29-1 and TRBJ1-2; D gene ambiguous. The V gene's germline CDR1 is SQVTM and CDR2 ANQGSEA. This CDR3 is built from 13 residues. As DNA, the CDR3 is TGCAACGTGTATCTTGCTCGCTACTATGGCTACACCTTC. This translates into CNVYLARYYGYTF.

On this clonotype itself: A read error may account for a junction end that differs from germline. J is TRBJ2-7 and V is TRBV4-1; 8 bases agree with TRBD2. This CDR3 is built from 17 residues. CDR1 is MGHRA and CDR2 is YSYEKL in the germline V gene. The CDR3 reads CASGQERTSRSIYEQYF. The DNA for the CDR3 is TGCGCCAGCGGCCAAGAAAGGACTAGCAGGAGTATCTACGAGCAGTACTTC.

Of note for this clonotype: Possible read error: a much larger clone is one base away. The chain links TRBV28 to TRBJ2-5, with 9 bases identical to TRBD1. V dropped 6 bases and J dropped 0; count of bases not matched to a gene: 8. The V gene's germline CDR1 is MDHEN and CDR2 SYDVKM. This CDR3 region has 16 residues. The CDR3 DNA reads TGTGCCAGCAGATCAGCCGGGACAGGGTACCAAGAGACCCAGTACTTC. Protein sequence: CASRSAGTGYQETQYF.

Comment on this clonotype: This may come from a read error, since a much larger clone is one base off. The chain couples TRBV24-1 to TRBJ2-2; D remains unclear. From germline, CDR1 is KGHDR and CDR2 SFDVKD. CDR3 length equals 15 residues. Trimming took 0 bases from V and 5 from J, leaving 9 bases between them. The CDR3 region has the DNA TGTGCCACCAGTGATTTGCATAGCATTACCGGGGAGCTGTTTTTT. Translated: CATSDLHSITGELFF.